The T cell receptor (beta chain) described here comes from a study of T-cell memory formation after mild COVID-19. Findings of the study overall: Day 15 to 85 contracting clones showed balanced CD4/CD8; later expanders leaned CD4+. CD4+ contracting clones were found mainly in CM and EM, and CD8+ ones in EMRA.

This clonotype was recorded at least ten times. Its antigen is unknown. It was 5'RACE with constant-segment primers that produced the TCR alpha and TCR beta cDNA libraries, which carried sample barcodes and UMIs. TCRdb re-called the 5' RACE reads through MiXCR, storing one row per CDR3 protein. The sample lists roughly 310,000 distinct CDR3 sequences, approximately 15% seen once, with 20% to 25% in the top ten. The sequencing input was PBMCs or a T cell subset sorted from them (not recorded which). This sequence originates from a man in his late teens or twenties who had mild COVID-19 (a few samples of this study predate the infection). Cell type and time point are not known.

The CDR3, as DNA: TGCGCCAGCAGCCAGAGGGGTTGGGGGGTCAGCGAAAACATTCAGTACTTC. Encoded protein: CASSQRGWGVSENIQYF. This chain joins TRBV4-1 and TRBJ2-4; perhaps TRBD2 as D (6 bases). V lost 3 bases, J lost 5 bases, and 20 bases lay in between. Germline V gene sequence: CDR1 MGHRA, CDR2 YSYEKL. This CDR3 is built from 17 residues.